This T cell receptor (beta chain) originates from a study of shared clonotypes between healthy human individuals. Whole-study findings and limits: Large depth notwithstanding, sorted-subset sequencing proved incomplete by rarefaction.

Naivety among CD8 cells was defined by CD45RO negativity and positive CCR7 selection, thereby excluding terminally differentiated effector memory CD45RA+ cells. With 7 bases clipped from V and 4 bases from J, the junction kept 10 bases outside the gene matches. Looked up from germline, CDR1 is WSHSY and CDR2 is SAAADI. This CDR3 contains 16 residues. The count of this clone is one. Its antigen is as yet unknown. Clones were sequenced by immunoSEQ multiplex PCR, and TCRdb holds only the in-frame ones, with some missing. The sample has roughly 2,000,000 clones, around 93% seen once. The receptor was isolated from a man aged 18 to 29 in good health. Some clones in this sample may be carry-over from other donors' samples. The V and J genes are TRBV10-2 and TRBJ2-3, with 11 bases matching TRBD2. The sample consisted of naive CD8+ T cells from PBMCs. The CDR3 loop is CASTGVLAGEPDTQYF. As DNA, the CDR3 is TGCGCCAGCACTGGGGTACTAGCGGGAGAACCAGATACGCAGTATTTT.